These 21 T cell receptor beta chains came from one sample sequenced in a study of regulatory T cells in long-lasting Graves disease (TCRdb year 2021). The sample's time point label is to be understood as: persistent/refractory GD, antithyroid drugs over 5 years with positive TRAb. RNA was extracted from PBMCs in TRIzol for both TCR sequencing and RNA sequencing. Libraries were built with multiplex PCR. Reads for this sample came from an Illumina HiSeq 4000. iRepertoire HTBI primers and Arm-PCR amplification of CDR3 regions were used to construct TCR beta libraries. Using fastp trimming at Q25 and MiXCR clonotype assembly, TCRdb reanalyzed the public sequencing data and kept in-frame beta chains. Identical CDR3 protein sequences are pooled into one entry, listed with their most common genes and DNA. The sample table records 400,000 or so distinct CDR3 sequences; around 24% of these occur just once. Of the sample, roughly 30% falls within the top ten clones.

Sequenced material: peripheral blood mononuclear cells (PBMCs), taken when the disease was refractory, from a patient treated with antithyroid drugs. The receptors originated from a female donor with Graves disease.

In this sample, this clonotype turned up a few times. The chain has TRBV28 and TRBJ2-1; 7 bases agree with TRBD2. The CDR3 loop spans 20 amino acids. After removal of 1 base from V and 8 bases from J, the junction contained 23 bases not matched to a gene. The germline CDR1 and CDR2 sequences are MDHEN and SYDVKM. This chain's CDR3 is CASSLLLRVVSGAVGDEQFF. The DNA of the CDR3 is TGTGCCAGCAGTTTATTGCTTCGGGTGGTCAGCGGGGCCGTGGGGGATGAGCAGTTCTTC. The variable domain in full, completed from reference TRBV28 and TRBJ2-1, reads DVKVTQSSRYLVKRTGEKVFLECVQDMDHENMFWYRQDPGLGLRLIYFSYDVKMKEKGDIPEGYSVSREKKERFSLILESASTNQTSMYLCASSLLLRVVSGAVGDEQFFGPGTRLTVL.

There are many counts of this clonotype. The V and J genes are TRBV7-2 and TRBJ1-1; D is possibly TRBD1 (6 bases). V was clipped by 5 bases and J by 2 bases, with 15 bases between them. This CDR3 spans 15 amino acids. Per germline, CDR1 SGHTA and CDR2 FQGNSA. For the CDR3, the DNA is TGTGCCAGCAGCGTTTCGGACAGACGAAACACTGAAGCTTTCTTT. Protein product: CASSVSDRRNTEAFF.

J is TRBJ2-7 and V is TRBV7-3, with TRBD2 matching over 7 bases. Germline trimming cut 6 bases from V and 5 bases from J; bases unmatched to any gene: 10. Germline CDR1 reads SGHTA; CDR2 reads FQGTGA. CDR3 length: 14 amino acids. The CDR3, as DNA: TGTGCCAGCAGTCAAGAACTAGCGTCCCACGAGCAGTACTTC. Protein product: CASSQELASHEQYF.

CDR3 residues: CASSPEDRWGTEAFF. CDR3 nucleotide sequence: TGTGCCAGCAGTCCCGAAGACAGATGGGGCACTGAAGCTTTCTTT. The gene calls are TRBV6-2 or TRBV6-3 and TRBJ1-1; TRBD1 is a possible D gene (5 bases). The CDR3 consists of 15 residues. Trimming left V 5 bases short and J 4 bases short, with 17 bases between. Germline V gene sequence: CDR1 MNHEY, CDR2 SVGEGT.

This clonotype has ten or more counts. V usage is TRBV2 and J usage is TRBJ1-2, with a possible D match to TRBD1 (5 bases). This CDR3 is built from 14 residues. Germline V gene data show CDR1 as SNHLY and CDR2 as FYNNEI. V was cut by 3 bases and J by 4 bases, with 12 bases left in between. CDR3 loop: CASSDIGTSYGYTF. The DNA for the CDR3 is TGTGCCAGCAGTGATATTGGGACGTCCTATGGCTACACCTTC.

This clonotype was counted a single time. This clone may be a read error of a much larger clone one base away. The rearrangement links TRBV7-8 to TRBJ2-7; no definite D call. CDR3 length: 14 residues. Germline V CDR1 and CDR2: SGHVS, FQNEAQ. The CDR3 protein is CASSLLKSSYEQCF. DNA for the CDR3: TGTGCCAGCAGTCTACTGAAATCCTCCTACGAGCAGTGCTTC.

Ten or more counts support this clonotype. The V gene is TRBV5-1, the J gene TRBJ1-1; D is uncertain. Trimming took 4 bases from V and 8 from J, leaving 12 bases between them. Germline-derived CDR1 and CDR2 are SGHRS and YFSETQ. The CDR3 is 12 residues long. The CDR3 here is CASSTSTGEAFF. As DNA, the CDR3 is TGCGCCAGCAGCACCTCCACCGGGGAAGCTTTCTTT.

This clonotype was detected ten times or more. V gene TRBV2 combines with J gene TRBJ2-2; D ambiguous. Germline loops: CDR1 SNHLY, CDR2 FYNNEI. CDR3 size: 14 residues. Trimming removed 6 bases at V and 2 bases at J, with 10 bases between. This chain's CDR3 is CASSGAANTGELFF. Here the CDR3 DNA reads TGTGCCAGCAGCGGTGCGGCTAACACCGGGGAGCTGTTTTTT.

This clonotype was counted between two and nine times. V usage is TRBV27 and J usage is TRBJ1-1; tentatively, D is TRBD1 (5 bases). CDR3 size: 12 residues. Trimming cost V 7 bases and J 3 bases, with 9 bases left between them. Germline CDR1 and CDR2: MNHEY and SMNVEV (reference sequence). The CDR3 DNA reads as TGTGCCAGCAAGGGGACGTACACTGAAGCTTTCTTT. As protein: CASKGTYTEAFF.

The genes are TRBV5-1 and TRBJ1-1; TRBD1 is a possible D gene (6 bases). The CDR3 loop spans 14 amino acids. The V gene's germline CDR1 is SGHRS and CDR2 YFSETQ. V shed 0 bases and J shed 10 bases, with 16 bases lying between them. Written as DNA, the CDR3 is TGCGCCAGCAGCTTGGAGTCAGGGGCCCAGAGAGCTTTCTTT. It yields the protein CASSLESGAQRAFF.

The J gene is TRBJ2-5, the V gene TRBV7-9; TRBD2 agrees at 7 bases. Germline-derived CDR1 and CDR2 are SEHNR and FQNEAQ (reference sequence). After removal of 1 base from V and 1 base from J, the junction contained 9 bases not matched to a gene. The CDR3 runs to 17 residues. CDR3 amino acids: CASSLGPASGFQETQYF. The CDR3 DNA follows: TGTGCCAGCAGCTTAGGGCCGGCTAGCGGATTCCAAGAGACCCAGTACTTC.

This clonotype came up many times. This sequence joins TRBV2 and TRBJ2-6, with 12 bases fitting TRBD1. J lost 3 bases, V lost 5 bases, and 8 bases had no gene match. CDR3 length equals 18 residues. Per germline, CDR1 SNHLY and CDR2 FYNNEI. The CDR3, as DNA: TGTGCCAGCAGTTCCACTGGGACAGGGGGCGTTGGGGCCAACGTCCTGACTTTC. This gives the protein CASSSTGTGGVGANVLTF.

This clonotype was observed a handful of times. The chain couples TRBV7-9 to TRBJ2-7, with 11 bases identical to TRBD2. CDR1 and CDR2 from the germline V gene are SEHNR and FQNEAQ (reference sequence). The CDR3 has 15 amino acids. After removal of 5 bases from V and 0 bases from J, the junction contained 3 bases not matched to a gene. The CDR3, as DNA: TGTGCCAGCAGCACGACTAGCGGGGCCTCCTACGAGCAGTACTTC. Amino acids: CASSTTSGASYEQYF.

This clonotype appeared a single time. This may come from a read error, since a much larger clone is one base off. The chain links TRBV12-3 or TRBV12-4 to TRBJ2-7; 10 positions agree with TRBD1. V was pared by 6 bases and J by 9 bases, with 11 bases of the junction left unmatched. The CDR3 runs 14 residues. CDR3 loop: CASRPGQGTNGQYF. CDR3 DNA sequence: TGTGCCAGCAGACCGGGACAGGGGACCAACGGGCAGTACTTC.

This clonotype was seen only a few times. The genes are TRBV9 and TRBJ1-1; D is unresolved. This CDR3 region has 13 residues. Trimming took off 0 bases at V and 3 bases at J, with 6 bases between the two ends. Looked up from germline, CDR1 is SGDLS and CDR2 is YYNGEE. Written as DNA, the CDR3 is TGTGCCAGCAGCGTAGCCGTTTACACTGAAGCTTTCTTT. Its protein is CASSVAVYTEAFF.

This clonotype was counted at least ten times. This rearrangement joins TRBV2 to TRBJ1-1; possibly TRBD1 for D (6 bases). This CDR3 region has 14 residues. With 7 bases removed from V and 5 bases from J, the gap between germline ends came to 17 bases. In germline, CDR1 is SNHLY, CDR2 FYNNEI. CDR3 residues: CASIGGGAETEAFF. Written as DNA, the CDR3 is TGTGCCAGCATAGGCGGGGGCGCGGAAACTGAAGCTTTCTTT.

This clonotype was counted only a few times. J is TRBJ2-3 and V is TRBV5-1; 9 bases are shared with TRBD1. V was pared by 5 bases and J by 0 bases, with 1 base of the junction left unmatched. Germline V lookup: CDR1 SGHRS, CDR2 YFSETQ. The CDR3 extends over 14 amino acids. CDR3 nucleotides: TGCGCCAGCAGTGGGACAGGGAGCACAGATACGCAGTATTTT. Its translation: CASSGTGSTDTQYF.

The chain employs TRBV4-1 and TRBJ1-5; no firm D call. The CDR3 is 16 residues long. V dropped 0 bases and J dropped 3 bases, with 12 bases sitting between them. The germline V gene encodes CDR1 MGHRA and CDR2 YSYEKL. Here the CDR3 DNA reads TGCGCCAGCAGCCAAGAATTTAGCAGCACCAATCAGCCCCAGCATTTT. It yields the protein CASSQEFSSTNQPQHF.

The chain employs TRBV7-9 and TRBJ1-1; no firm D call. V dropped 5 bases and J dropped 7 bases, with 11 bases sitting between them. The germline CDR1 and CDR2 sequences are SEHNR and FQNEAQ (reference sequence). The length of the CDR3 is 12 residues. CDR3 sequence reads: CASSVQTGEAFF. In nucleotides, the CDR3 is TGTGCCAGCAGCGTCCAGACGGGTGAAGCTTTCTTT.

Regarding this clonotype: A much larger clonotype is one base distant, so this may be a read error. The chain links TRBV7-2 to TRBJ1-1; TRBD1 is a possible D gene (6 bases). Looked up from germline, CDR1 is SGHTA and CDR2 is FQGNSA. The length of the CDR3 is 14 residues. V was clipped by 6 bases and J by 4 bases, with 15 bases between them. The chain's CDR3 is CASSSQGMSTEAFF. In DNA, the CDR3 is TGTGCCAGCAGTTCGCAGGGGATGAGCACTGAAGCTTTCTTT.

This clonotype appeared many times. The CDR3 loop is CSARDRQGLNTEAFF. For the CDR3, the DNA is TGCAGTGCTAGAGATCGGCAGGGGTTGAACACTGAAGCTTTCTTT. J is TRBJ1-1 and V is TRBV20-1; D possibly corresponds to TRBD1 (6 bases). Germline CDR1 DFQATT, CDR2 SNEGSKA (reference sequence). Trimming left V 0 bases short and J 0 bases short, with 11 bases between. CDR3 length equals 15 residues.